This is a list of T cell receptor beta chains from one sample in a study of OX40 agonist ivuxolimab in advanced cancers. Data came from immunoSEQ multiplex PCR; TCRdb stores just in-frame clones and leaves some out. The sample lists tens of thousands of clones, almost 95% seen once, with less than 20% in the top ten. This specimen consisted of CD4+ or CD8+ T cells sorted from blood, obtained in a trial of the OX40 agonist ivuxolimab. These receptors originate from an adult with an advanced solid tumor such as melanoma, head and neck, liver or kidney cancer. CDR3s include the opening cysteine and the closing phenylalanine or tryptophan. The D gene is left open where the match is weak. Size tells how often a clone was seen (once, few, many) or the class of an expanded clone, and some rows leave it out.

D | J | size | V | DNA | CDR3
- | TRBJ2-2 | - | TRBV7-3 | TGTGCCAGCAGTTCTTCTTGGACCGGGGAGCTGTTTTTT | CASSSSWTGELFF
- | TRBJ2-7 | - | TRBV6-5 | TGTGCCAGCAGCCCAAGCAGTTACGAGCAGTACTTC | CASSPSSYEQYF
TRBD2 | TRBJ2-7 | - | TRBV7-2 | TGTGCCAGCAGCTTAGCGATGGGGACTAGCGGGAGAGGTACCTACAGCGAGCAGTACTTC | CASSLAMGTSGRGTYSEQYF
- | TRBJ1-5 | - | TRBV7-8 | TGTGCCAGCATGCCTCAACCGGGACCTCTTAATACTTATAGCAATCAGCCCCAGCATTTT | CASMPQPGPLNTYSNQPQHF
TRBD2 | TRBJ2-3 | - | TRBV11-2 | TGTGCCAGCATAGGACTAGCGGGAGTGGGAGCAGATACGCAGTATTTT | CASIGLAGVGADTQYF
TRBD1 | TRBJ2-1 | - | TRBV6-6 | TGTGCCAGCAGTTCTACGGGACAGGGCCTCCCCAATGAGCAGTTCTTC | CASSSTGQGLPNEQFF
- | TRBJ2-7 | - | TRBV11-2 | TGTGCCAGCAGCTTCGGTGGCGAGCAGTACTTC | CASSFGGEQYF
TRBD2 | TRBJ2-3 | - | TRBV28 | TGTGCCAGCAGTTTAATGGGGGAGGGGTGGACAGATACGCAGTATTTT | CASSLMGEGWTDTQYF
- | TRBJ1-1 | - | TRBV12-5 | TGTGCTAGTGCCCTCAGGGGAACTGAAGCTTTCTTT | CASALRGTEAFF
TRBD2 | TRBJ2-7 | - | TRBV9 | TGTGCCAGCACCGGGACTAGCGGGGAAGAGCAGTACTTC | CASTGTSGEEQYF
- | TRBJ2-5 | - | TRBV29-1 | TGCAGCGTTGAAGATTGGGTTTGGGTCGTGTGGACCCAGTACTTC | CSVEDWVWVVWTQYF
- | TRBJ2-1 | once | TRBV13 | TGTGCCAGCAGCGCAGGGGTCCTTAGCTCCTACAATGAGCAGTTCTTC | CASSAGVLSSYNEQFF
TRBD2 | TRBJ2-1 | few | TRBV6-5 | TGTGCCAGCAGAGCCGGGACTAGCGTCCGGAATGAGCAGTTCTTC | CASRAGTSVRNEQFF
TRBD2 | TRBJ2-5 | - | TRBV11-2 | TGTGCCAGCAGCTTATCCCGGAGGACTAGCGGGAAGCGAGAGACCCAGTACTTC | CASSLSRRTSGKRETQYF
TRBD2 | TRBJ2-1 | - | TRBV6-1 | TGTGCCAGCAGTGAAGAGTTCGGGAATAGGCTAGCGGGAAGCAATGAGCAGTTCTTC | CASSEEFGNRLAGSNEQFF
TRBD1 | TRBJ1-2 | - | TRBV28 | TGTGCCAGCAGTGACAGGGAGGACTATGGCTACACCTTC | CASSDREDYGYTF
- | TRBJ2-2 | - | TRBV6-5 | TGTGCCAGCAGTTACGGACGTAACACCGGGGAGCTGTTTTTT | CASSYGRNTGELFF